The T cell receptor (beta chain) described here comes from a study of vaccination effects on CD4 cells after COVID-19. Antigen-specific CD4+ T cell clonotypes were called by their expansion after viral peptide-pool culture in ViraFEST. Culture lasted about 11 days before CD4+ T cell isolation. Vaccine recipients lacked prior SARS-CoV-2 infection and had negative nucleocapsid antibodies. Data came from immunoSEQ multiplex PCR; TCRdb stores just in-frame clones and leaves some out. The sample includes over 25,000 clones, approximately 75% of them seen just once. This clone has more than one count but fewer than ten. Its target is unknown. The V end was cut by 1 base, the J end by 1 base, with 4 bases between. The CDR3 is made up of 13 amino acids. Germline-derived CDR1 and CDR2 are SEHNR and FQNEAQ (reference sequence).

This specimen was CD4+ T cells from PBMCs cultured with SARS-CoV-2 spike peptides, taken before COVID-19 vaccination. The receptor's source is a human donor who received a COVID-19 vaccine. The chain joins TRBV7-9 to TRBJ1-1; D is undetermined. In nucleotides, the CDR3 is TGTGCCAGCAGCTTAGACCCGAACACTGAAGCTTTCTTT. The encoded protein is CASSLDPNTEAFF.